This T cell receptor beta chain was sequenced in a study of blood T cell repertoires in COVID-19. Looking at the study overall: Donors in the United States, Italy and Spain gave samples during acute or convalescent COVID-19. T cells, B-cell-depleted T cells, or PBMCs supplied cDNA or gDNA.

Per the authors' pipeline: Amplifying reference gene primers gave estimates of nucleated cell counts. Sequencing was performed with immunoSEQ multiplex PCR; in TCRdb, only in-frame clones are kept and a portion is missing. V, J and clone size are taken as reported in that table, and D and trimming were inferred from the DNA itself. The table lists tens of thousands of clones, 89% of them singletons. Per germline, CDR1 SGHTA and CDR2 FQGTGA. The CDR3 has 16 residues. The junction had 3 bases not matched to a gene; V was cut back by 1 base and J by 1 base. The sequence was obtained from a human donor in a cohort sampled during active COVID-19. The V and J genes are TRBV7-3 and TRBJ2-2; 7 bases map to TRBD1. Sequencing used peripheral blood. The CDR3 here is CASSLRGQENTGELFF. CDR3 bases: TGTGCCAGCAGCTTAAGAGGACAGGAGAACACCGGGGAGCTGTTTTTT.